These 25 T cell receptor beta chains originate from one sample sequenced in a study of CD8 T cells in Susac syndrome. An amount of RNA that ranged from roughly 0.45 to 1 ug was reverse transcribed with random hexamers. One entry per CDR3 protein results from TCRdb running MiXCR on the immunoSEQ multiplex PCR reads. The table records about 140,000 distinct CDR3 sequences, 95% of them present only once. Input material: CD4+ T cells from PBMCs. The receptors were sampled from a human donor with multiple sclerosis.

This rearrangement joins TRBV28 to TRBJ2-2, with D uncertain. Germline CDR1 reads MDHEN; CDR2 reads SYDVKM. The CDR3 is 12 residues long. Trimming cost V 6 bases and J 4 bases, with 6 bases left between them. The CDR3 reads CASRRFTGELFF. The CDR3 region has the DNA TGTGCCAGCAGGAGATTCACCGGGGAGCTGTTTTTT.

CDR3 amino acids: CASGRGRAYEQYF. The CDR3 DNA follows: TGTGCCAGCGGCCGGGGCAGAGCCTACGAGCAGTACTTC. V is TRBV7-8 and J is TRBJ2-7; the D call may be TRBD1 or TRBD2 (5 bases each). Germline loops: CDR1 SGHVS, CDR2 FQNEAQ. The CDR3 has 13 residues. V lost 8 bases and J lost 2, with 13 bases in between. Filled out from reference TRBV7-8 and TRBJ2-7, the complete variable domain reads GAGVSQSPRYKVAKRGQDVALRCDPISGHVSLFWYQQALGQGPEFLTYFQNEAQLDKSGLPSDRFFAERPEGSVSTLKIQRTQQEDSAVYLCASGRGRAYEQYFGPGTRLTVT.

The chain joins TRBV20-1 to TRBJ1-5, with D unclear. The V end lost 0 bases, the J end lost 2 bases, and 11 bases lay between the germline ends. This CDR3 is 15 amino acids long. Germline V gene sequence: CDR1 DFQATT, CDR2 SNEGSKA (reference sequence). The chain's CDR3 is CSARDPGGRNQPQHF. The CDR3 DNA reads TGCAGTGCTAGAGACCCCGGTGGGCGCAATCAGCCCCAGCATTTT.

This chain links TRBV15 with TRBJ2-7; D possibly corresponds to TRBD2 (5 bases). The germline V gene has CDR1 LNHNV and CDR2 YYDKDF (reference sequence). There are 14 residues in the CDR3. V lost 5 bases to trimming and J lost 7 bases, with 18 bases between them. The CDR3 DNA follows: TGTGCCACCAGCCCGGACTTCACTGGTTGGGAGCAGTACTTC. Residues: CATSPDFTGWEQYF.

The J gene is TRBJ2-7, the V gene TRBV6-5, with D maybe TRBD1 (6 bases). The germline V gene encodes CDR1 MNHEY and CDR2 SVGAGI. The CDR3 runs to 15 residues. The germline V and J ends were trimmed by 4 bases and 6 bases, with 19 bases remaining between them. In DNA form, the CDR3 reads TGTGCCAGCAGTTCGATCGGGACACGAAGTGGCGAGCAGTACTTC. It translates to CASSSIGTRSGEQYF.

The rearrangement uses TRBV29-1 and TRBJ2-7; D is ambiguous. The germline CDR1 and CDR2 sequences are SQVTM and ANQGSEA. This CDR3 region has 13 residues. V was shortened by 4 bases and J by 0 bases, with 10 bases between the two germline ends. The CDR3 DNA reads as TGCAGCGTTGGGATAACAAGCTCCTACGAGCAGTACTTC. This translates into CSVGITSSYEQYF.

V and J are TRBV4-3 and TRBJ2-3; D call uncertain. The CDR3 contains 13 residues. Between the trimmed V and J ends, which lost 0 bases and 9 bases, there was a span of 10 bases. Germline loops: CDR1 LGHNA, CDR2 YSLEER. The CDR3 sequence is CASSQDRVRTQYF. In DNA form, the CDR3 reads TGCGCCAGCAGCCAAGACCGGGTTCGGACGCAGTATTTT.

This chain links TRBV19 with TRBJ2-6; D is unresolved. This CDR3 has 13 residues. Between the trimmed V and J ends, which lost 8 bases and 1 base, there was a span of 6 bases. Germline CDR1 is LNHDA and CDR2 is SQIVND (reference sequence). The CDR3 region is CASRTSGANVLTF. Here the CDR3 DNA reads TGTGCCAGTCGCACTTCTGGGGCCAACGTCCTGACTTTC.

The V gene is TRBV20-1, the J gene TRBJ1-1, with D unresolved. This CDR3 comprises 8 residues. Trimming removed 6 bases from V and 7 bases from J, with 3 bases in between. The germline CDR1 and CDR2 sequences are DFQATT and SNEGSKA (reference sequence). CDR3 loop: CSANEAFF. CDR3 sequence (DNA): TGCAGTGCCAATGAAGCTTTCTTT.

The V and J genes are TRBV5-6 and TRBJ2-7; 8 bases agree with TRBD1. The CDR3 covers 15 residues. CDR1 and CDR2 (germline): SGHDT, YYEEEE. The J segment lost 2 bases and the V segment lost 5 bases, leaving 9 bases of the junction unmatched. In DNA form, the CDR3 reads TGTGCCAGCAGTCCTGGGACAGGCGCTACCTACGAGCAGTACTTC. It specifies CASSPGTGATYEQYF.

The chain recombines TRBV3-1 with TRBJ2-7; 8 bases match TRBD1. The CDR3 length is 14 residues. Germline V gives CDR1 LGHDT, CDR2 YNNKEL (reference sequence). V trimming: 4 bases; J trimming: 2 bases; junction bases outside the gene matches: 4. CDR3 sequence (DNA): TGTGCCAGCAGCCCCGGGACAGGACCCTACGAGCAGTACTTC. Encoded protein: CASSPGTGPYEQYF.

The V gene is TRBV2, the J gene TRBJ2-3, with 7 bases fitting TRBD2. CDR3 length: 14 residues. CDR1 is SNHLY, CDR2 FYNNEI, per germline. Germline trimming cut 4 bases from V and 2 bases from J; bases unmatched to any gene: 3. The CDR3 nucleotides are TGTGCCAGCAGTGCGGGGGACTACACAGATACGCAGTATTTT. Protein sequence: CASSAGDYTDTQYF.

The rearrangement links TRBV6-6 to TRBJ1-2; no definite D call. V lost 2 bases, J lost 6 bases, and 16 bases lay in between. This CDR3 region has 15 residues. Germline loops: CDR1 MNHNY, CDR2 SVGAGI (reference sequence). The CDR3 sequence: CASSYPPGSTDGYTF. CDR3 DNA: TGTGCCAGCAGTTACCCCCCGGGGAGCACGGATGGCTACACCTTC.

J is TRBJ1-2 and V is TRBV20-1; TRBD1 aligns across 7 bases. Germline CDR1 DFQATT, CDR2 SNEGSKA (reference sequence). The CDR3 is made up of 14 amino acids. With V trimmed by 0 bases and J by 6 bases, 7 bases remained unmatched. The CDR3 DNA reads as TGCAGTGCTAGAGATCGGGGCAGGGGGGATGGCTACACCTTC. Translation gives CSARDRGRGDGYTF.

The CDR3 sequence is CASSSENYGYTF. CDR3 DNA: TGTGCCAGCAGTTCGGAAAACTATGGCTACACCTTC. This chain links TRBV11-2 with TRBJ1-2; D unclear. In germline, CDR1 is SGHAT, CDR2 FQNNGV. V was pared by 6 bases and J by 2 bases, with 7 bases between. This CDR3 contains 12 residues.

This clonotype was seen once. The V gene is TRBV20-1, the J gene TRBJ2-1; possible D gene TRBD2, 6 bases. The V end was cut by 3 bases, the J end by 9 bases, with 9 bases between. The CDR3 loop spans 11 amino acids. Per germline, CDR1 DFQATT and CDR2 SNEGSKA (reference sequence). This CDR3 reads CSARSAGEQFF. The CDR3 nucleotides read TGCAGTGCTAGGTCAGCGGGTGAGCAGTTCTTC.

V is TRBV7-2 and J is TRBJ1-6; D is unclear. The V end lost 1 base, the J end lost 6 bases, and 7 bases lay between the germline ends. Germline V CDR1 and CDR2: SGHTA, FQGNSA. The CDR3 has 14 residues. For the CDR3, the DNA is TGTGCCAGCAGCTTAGGACCTCTTAATTCACCCCTCCACTTT. Translation gives CASSLGPLNSPLHF.

The chain joins TRBV27 to TRBJ2-3, with 9 bases aligning to TRBD1. V lost 7 bases and J lost 6; bases outside the gene matches: 11. The CDR3 runs to 15 residues. Germline V gives CDR1 MNHEY, CDR2 SMNVEV (reference sequence). CDR3 DNA: TGTGCCAGCACCCACCCCGGGACAGGGTCGGATACGCAGTATTTT. Translating it yields CASTHPGTGSDTQYF.

This chain links TRBV27 with TRBJ2-6; D call uncertain. In germline, CDR1 is MNHEY, CDR2 SMNVEV (reference sequence). V was clipped by 6 bases and J by 0 bases, with 9 bases between them. This CDR3 is built from 15 residues. The CDR3 loop is CASSYLNSGANVLTF. CDR3 coding DNA: TGTGCCAGCAGCTACTTAAACTCTGGGGCCAACGTCCTGACTTTC.

This clonotype was detected once. V and J are TRBV7-9 and TRBJ1-2; TRBD1 might be the D (5 bases). Looked up from germline, CDR1 is SEHNR and CDR2 is FQNEAQ (reference sequence). Trimming left V 3 bases short and J 0 bases short, with 8 bases between. CDR3 length: 14 residues. CDR3 nucleotides: TGTGCCAGCAGCTTGGGGCCAGCTAACTATGGCTACACCTTC. Encoded protein: CASSLGPANYGYTF.

The chain joins TRBV18 to TRBJ2-1; D call uncertain. Trimming pared 0 bases from V and 6 bases from J, leaving 9 bases between. The CDR3 runs 14 residues. Looked up from germline, CDR1 is KGHSH and CDR2 is LQKENI. The CDR3 spells CASSPPPAANEQFF. The DNA of the CDR3 is TGTGCCAGCTCACCACCCCCCGCCGCCAATGAGCAGTTCTTC.

The chain has TRBV7-9 and TRBJ2-5, with TRBD2 matching 7 bases. After removal of 2 bases from V and 4 bases from J, the junction contained 7 bases not matched to a gene. The CDR3 has 15 amino acids. CDR1 SEHNR and CDR2 FQNEAQ come from the germline V gene (reference sequence). This CDR3 is CASSLRGGSGETQYF. In DNA form, the CDR3 reads TGTGCCAGCAGCTTAAGGGGCGGGAGTGGAGAGACCCAGTACTTC. The full variable domain, with the rest looked up from reference TRBV7-9 and TRBJ2-5, is DTGVSQNPRHKITKRGQNVTFRCDPISEHNRLYWYRQTLGQGPEFLTYFQNEAQLEKSRLLSDRFSAERPKGSFSTLEIQRTEQGDSAMYLCASSLRGGSGETQYFGPGTRLLVL.

This clonotype was seen just once. This chain connects TRBV29-1 to TRBJ2-1, with TRBD2 matching over 10 bases. The CDR3 is 13 residues long. The V segment lost 5 bases and the J segment 9 bases; nucleotides outside the gene matches: 7. CDR1 and CDR2 (germline): SQVTM, ANQGSEA. CDR3 sequence (DNA): TGCAGCGTTTCTAGCGGGAGCGTAAGTGAGCAGTTCTTC. Residues: CSVSSGSVSEQFF.

J is TRBJ2-1 and V is TRBV12-3 or TRBV12-4, with TRBD2 as a possible D gene (7 bases). V shed 8 bases and J shed 4 bases, with 18 bases lying between them. CDR3 length: 15 residues. The CDR3 loop is CASLRWGGKYNEQFF. CDR3 DNA: TGTGCCAGCCTTCGGTGGGGGGGCAAATACAATGAGCAGTTCTTC.

V and J are TRBV30 and TRBJ1-2; 7 bases are a match to TRBD1. Germline assignment: CDR1 GTSNPN and CDR2 SVGIG (reference sequence). V lost 2 bases to trimming and J lost 8 bases; unmatched junction nucleotides: 14. The CDR3 covers 15 residues. CDR3 in amino acids: CAWSPGGTAQRGYTF. The CDR3 DNA reads TGTGCCTGGAGTCCCGGAGGGACAGCTCAGAGGGGCTACACCTTC.